A selection of T cell receptor beta chains follows, all from one sample in a study of Ad26.COV2.S vaccination and SARS-CoV-2 variants. Clones were read by immunoSEQ multiplex PCR, and TCRdb kept only the in-frame ones, dropping some. The repertoire includes about 420,000 clones, roughly 90% of them detected once, and 3.6% sits in the top ten. Source: peripheral blood, taken in a trial of Ad26.COV2.S vaccine versus placebo. These receptors all stem from a person between 18 and 59 years old who received the Ad26.COV2.S COVID-19 vaccine or a placebo. Both conserved end residues are part of each CDR3.

v_call,cdr3_aa
TRBV28,CASSLPRDRTFFYNEQFF
TRBV29-1,CSVGTGNTIYF
TRBV6-2/TRBV6-3,CASSPRGYGYTF
TRBV7-8,CASSLTLAVNEQYF
TRBV6-5,CASSYSKGSYEQYF
TRBV4-3,CASSQDPQTGQPQHF
TRBV10-3,CAISGSGGESEQYF
TRBV25-1,CASTPGTGGQETQYF
TRBV7-2,CASSLWRGDGDTQYF
TRBV7-2,CASSGDRDRGTSTDTQYF
TRBV28,CASNPTGSTGELFF
TRBV6-2/TRBV6-3,CASTPTGGGQPQHF
TRBV7-3,CASSRVPDRGLETQYF
TRBV7-6,CASSLVSSGGTQYF
TRBV9,CASSVALARGRLGSNQPQHF
TRBV9,CASSVGPGGPKTQYF
TRBV5-1,CASSLDWTGGYGYTF
TRBV7-3,CASTSRSQGHGYTF
TRBV12-3/TRBV12-4,CASRTDKNTEAFF
TRBV6-1,CASSEAIVGLQETQYF
TRBV19,CASSIESGSTDTQYF
TRBV19,CASADSLNQPQHF
TRBV6-5,CASSRGANTGELFF
TRBV7-9,CASSLNTGEQTEAFF
TRBV6-6,CASSRGTATSVYGYTF
TRBV7-9,CASSLVGGGKNTEAFF
TRBV19,CASRLTGGHQPQHF
TRBV11-1,CASSQRGQNYNEQFF
TRBV30,CAWAADRGLYEQYF
TRBV29-1,CSAGPGDTQYF
TRBV10-3,CAISESGVLSPLHF
TRBV29-1,CSVVAGGPANEQFF
TRBV4-3,CASSQEGGATYGYTF
TRBV4-1,CASGGEGAGNIQYF
TRBV27,CAASLGDEQYF
TRBV5-6,CASSFDRGYEQYF
TRBV2,CASSGARGGNQPQHF
TRBV28,CASSLSGQGINSPLHF
TRBV29-1,CSVDSRLTEAFF
TRBV9,CASSPSLAGGSSYEQYF
TRBV5-4,CASSLRRETRTTATNEKLFF
TRBV5-1,CASSLEGGVGRTYEQYF
TRBV28,CASSFPGVYEQYF